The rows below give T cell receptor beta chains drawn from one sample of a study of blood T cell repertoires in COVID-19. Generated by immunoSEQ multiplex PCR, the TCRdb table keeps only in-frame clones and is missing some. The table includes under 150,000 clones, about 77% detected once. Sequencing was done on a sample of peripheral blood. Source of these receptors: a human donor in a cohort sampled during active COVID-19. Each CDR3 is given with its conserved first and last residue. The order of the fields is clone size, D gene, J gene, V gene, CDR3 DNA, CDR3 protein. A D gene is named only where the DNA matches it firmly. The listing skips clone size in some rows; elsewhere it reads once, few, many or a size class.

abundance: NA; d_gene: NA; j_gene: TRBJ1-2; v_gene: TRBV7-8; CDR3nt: TGTGCCAGCAGCACCACCCACCAGGGAAGTGGCTATGGCTACACCTTC; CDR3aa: CASSTTHQGSGYGYTF
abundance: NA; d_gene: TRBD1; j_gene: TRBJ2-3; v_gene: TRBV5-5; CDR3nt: TGTGCCAGCAGCTTGTCTGGGACAGGGGGCTCAGATACGCAGTATTTT; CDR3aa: CASSLSGTGGSDTQYF
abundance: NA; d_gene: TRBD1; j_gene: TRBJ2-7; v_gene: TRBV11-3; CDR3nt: TGTGCCAGCAGCTTACACAGGGGTGCCTACGAGCAGTACTTC; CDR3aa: CASSLHRGAYEQYF
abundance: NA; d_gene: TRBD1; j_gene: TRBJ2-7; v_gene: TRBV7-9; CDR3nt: TGTGCCAGCAGCCCCACCGGGACAGGGGACGAGCAGTACTTC; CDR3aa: CASSPTGTGDEQYF
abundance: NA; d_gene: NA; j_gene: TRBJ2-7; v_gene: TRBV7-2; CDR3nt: TGTGCCAGCAGCTTAGCGCGACAGAGCTCCTACGAGCAGTACTTC; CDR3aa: CASSLARQSSYEQYF
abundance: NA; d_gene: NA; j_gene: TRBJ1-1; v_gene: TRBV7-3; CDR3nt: TGTGCCAGCAGCTCTCAGGGGAACACTGAAGCTTTCTTT; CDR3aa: CASSSQGNTEAFF
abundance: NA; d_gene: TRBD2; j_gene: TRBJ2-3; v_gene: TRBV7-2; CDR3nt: TGTGCCAGCAGCTCCACCAGCGGGGGGGCAAAAGATACGCAGTATTTT; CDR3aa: CASSSTSGGAKDTQYF
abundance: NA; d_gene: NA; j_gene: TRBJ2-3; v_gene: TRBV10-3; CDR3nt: TGTGCCATCAGTGAGTACTTGACAGGTGGCACAGATACGCAGTATTTT; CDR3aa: CAISEYLTGGTDTQYF
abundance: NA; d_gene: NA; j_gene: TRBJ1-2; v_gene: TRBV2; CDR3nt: TGTGCCAGCAGTATCTCCGGGGGGAACGCCTATGGCTACACCTTC; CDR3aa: CASSISGGNAYGYTF
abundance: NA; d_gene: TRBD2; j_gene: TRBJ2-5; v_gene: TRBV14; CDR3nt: TGTGCCAGCAGCCATCTGGCGGGAGAACAAGAGACCCAGTACTTC; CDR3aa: CASSHLAGEQETQYF
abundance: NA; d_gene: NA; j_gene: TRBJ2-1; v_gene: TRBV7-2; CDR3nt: TGCGCCAGCAGTCCCCCGGACAATGAGCAGTTCTTC; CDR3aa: CASSPPDNEQFF
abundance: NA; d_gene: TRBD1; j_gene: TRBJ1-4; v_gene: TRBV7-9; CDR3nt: TGTGCCAGCAGCTTAGCGAACAGGGGGCTAAATGAAAAACTGTTTTTT; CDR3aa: CASSLANRGLNEKLFF
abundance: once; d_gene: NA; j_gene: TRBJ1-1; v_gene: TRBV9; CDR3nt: TGTGCCAGCAGCGTAGAGGAGGGATGGCGAACTGAAGCTTTCTTT; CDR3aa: CASSVEEGWRTEAFF
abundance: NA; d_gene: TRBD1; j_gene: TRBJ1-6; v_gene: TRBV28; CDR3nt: TGTGCCAGCAGTTTAGGACAGGGGAATTCACCCCTCCACTTT; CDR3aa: CASSLGQGNSPLHF
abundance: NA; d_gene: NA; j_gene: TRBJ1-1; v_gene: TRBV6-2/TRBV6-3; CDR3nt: TGTGCCAGCAGTAGAACCGGGAGTAACACTGAAGCTTTCTTT; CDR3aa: CASSRTGSNTEAFF
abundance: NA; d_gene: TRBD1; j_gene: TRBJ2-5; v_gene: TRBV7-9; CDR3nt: TGTGCCAGCAGCACCTTTGGGGACAGGGGGAAGCCGGAGACCCAGTACTTC; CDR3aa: CASSTFGDRGKPETQYF
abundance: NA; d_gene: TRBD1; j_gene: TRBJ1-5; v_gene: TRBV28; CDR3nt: TGTGCCAGCAGTTTACCTACAGGGGGGAGTCAGCCCCAGCATTTT; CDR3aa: CASSLPTGGSQPQHF
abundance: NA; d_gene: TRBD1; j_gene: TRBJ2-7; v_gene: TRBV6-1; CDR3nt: TGTGCCAGCAGTGAAGGCGACAGGGGCGCCGAGCAGTACTTC; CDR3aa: CASSEGDRGAEQYF
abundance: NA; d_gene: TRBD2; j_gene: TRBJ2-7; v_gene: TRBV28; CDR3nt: TGTGCCAGCAGGGCAAGCCTAGGGCTAGCGGGGGGCGGGTACGAGCAGTACTTC; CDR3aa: CASRASLGLAGGGYEQYF
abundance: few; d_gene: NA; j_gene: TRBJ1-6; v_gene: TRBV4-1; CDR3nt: TGCGCCAGCAGCCAGCCCCCCCCAAGGGGTTCTCTCTCTTCACCCCTCCACTTT; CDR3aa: CASSQPPPRGSLSSPLHF
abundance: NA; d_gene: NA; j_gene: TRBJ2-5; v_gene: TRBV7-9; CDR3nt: TGTGCCAGCAGACCCCTCGGGGAGCCGCAAGAGACCCAGTACTTC; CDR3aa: CASRPLGEPQETQYF
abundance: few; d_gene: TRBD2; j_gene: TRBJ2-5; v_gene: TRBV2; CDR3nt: TGTGCCAGCACAACTAGCGGGAGGGAGACCCAGTACTTC; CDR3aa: CASTTSGRETQYF
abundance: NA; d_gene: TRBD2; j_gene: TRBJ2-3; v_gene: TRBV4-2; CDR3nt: TGTGCCAGCAGCGCGGGGGTTATCACAGATACGCAGTATTTT; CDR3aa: CASSAGVITDTQYF
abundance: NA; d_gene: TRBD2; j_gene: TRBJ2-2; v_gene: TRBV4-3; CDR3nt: TGCGCCAGCAGCCAACCGGCCGCTAGCGGTACGAACACCGGGGAGCTGTTTTTT; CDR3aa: CASSQPAASGTNTGELFF
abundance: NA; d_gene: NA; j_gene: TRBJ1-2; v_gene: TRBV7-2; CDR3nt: TGTGCCAGCAGCTTAGTTCTGGACACTAACTATGGCTACACCTTC; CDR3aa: CASSLVLDTNYGYTF
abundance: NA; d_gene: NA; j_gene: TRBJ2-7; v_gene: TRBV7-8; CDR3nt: TGTGCCAGCAGCTTAGCGCGCCTAGCGAGCTCCTACGAGCAGTACTTC; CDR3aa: CASSLARLASSYEQYF
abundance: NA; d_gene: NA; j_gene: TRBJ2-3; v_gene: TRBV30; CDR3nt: TGTGCCTGGAGCAGTGCAGATACGCAGTATTTT; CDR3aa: CAWSSADTQYF
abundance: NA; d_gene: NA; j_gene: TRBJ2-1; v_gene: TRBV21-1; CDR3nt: TGTGCCAGCAGCAATTACTGCGGGGGGCACAAATACAATGAGCAGTTCTTC; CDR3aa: CASSNYCGGHKYNEQFF
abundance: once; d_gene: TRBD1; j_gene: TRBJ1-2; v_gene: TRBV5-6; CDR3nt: TGTGCCAGCAGCTTGGGACAGGGATTACAGGGCTACACCTTC; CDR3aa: CASSLGQGLQGYTF
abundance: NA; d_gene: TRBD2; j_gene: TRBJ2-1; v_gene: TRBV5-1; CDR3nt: TGCGCCAGCAGCCCCCTAGCGGGAGGGCAAAATGAGCAGTTCTTC; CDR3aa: CASSPLAGGQNEQFF
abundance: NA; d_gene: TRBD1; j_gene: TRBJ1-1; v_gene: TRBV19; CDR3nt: TGTGCCAGTAGGACAGGGAAGAACACTGAAGCTTTCTTT; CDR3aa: CASRTGKNTEAFF
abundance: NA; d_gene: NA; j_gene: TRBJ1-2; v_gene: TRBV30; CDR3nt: TGTGCCTGGAGTGAGGACATCTTCTATGGCTACACCTTC; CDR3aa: CAWSEDIFYGYTF
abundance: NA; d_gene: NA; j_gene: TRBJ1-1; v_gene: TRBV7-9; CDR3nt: TGTGCCAGCAGCCTAGGGGGAGGGGGTGAGAACACTGAAGCTTTCTTT; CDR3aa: CASSLGGGGENTEAFF
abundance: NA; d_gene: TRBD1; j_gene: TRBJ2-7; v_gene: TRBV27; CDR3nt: TGTGCCAGCAGTGGACAGGGGACGAGGTCCTACGAGCAGTACTTC; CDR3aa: CASSGQGTRSYEQYF
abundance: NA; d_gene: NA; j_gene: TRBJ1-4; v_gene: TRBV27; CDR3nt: TGTGCCAGCAGGGCAGGGGCTGCAACTAATGAAAAACTGTTTTTT; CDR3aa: CASRAGAATNEKLFF
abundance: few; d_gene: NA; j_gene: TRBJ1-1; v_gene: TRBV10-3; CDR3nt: TGTGCCATCAGTGAACAGGCCGGGAACACTGAAGCTTTCTTT; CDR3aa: CAISEQAGNTEAFF
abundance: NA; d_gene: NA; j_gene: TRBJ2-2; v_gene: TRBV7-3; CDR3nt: TGTGCCAGTGGCTTTACGAACACCGGGGAGCTGTTTTTT; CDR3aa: CASGFTNTGELFF
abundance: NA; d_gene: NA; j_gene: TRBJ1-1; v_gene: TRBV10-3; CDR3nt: TGTGCCACCCGTAGTACTGGTGAAGCTTTCTTT; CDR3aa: CATRSTGEAFF
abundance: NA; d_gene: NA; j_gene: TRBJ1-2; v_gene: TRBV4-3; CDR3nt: TGCGCCAGCAGCCAAGAAGGTACCAGGTATGGCTACACCTTC; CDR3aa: CASSQEGTRYGYTF
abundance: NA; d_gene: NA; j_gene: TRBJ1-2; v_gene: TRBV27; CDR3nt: TGTGCCAGCAGTACTCGGACAGACTATGGCTACACCTTC; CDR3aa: CASSTRTDYGYTF